This is a list of T cell receptor delta chains from one sample in a study of fetal and pediatric gammadelta thymocytes. TCRdb processed the reads again with the CATT caller. The sample contains about 2,000 delta-chain clones, around a quarter of which appear only once. The sample consisted of non-Vgamma9Vdelta2 gamma-delta T cells from the thymus. The origin of the receptors is a child who underwent cardiac surgery and was recorded as healthy. Each CDR3 is given with its conserved first and last residue. The order of the fields is V gene, clone size, J gene, D gene, CDR3 DNA, CDR3 protein. A D gene is named only where the DNA matches it firmly. Expanded clones are given a class, and other clones once, few, many or no size at all.

TRDV1,large,TRDJ1,.,TGTGCTCTTGGGGAACTAGAGCACCTCACCGATAAACTCATCTTT,CALGELEHLTDKLIF
TRDV1,medium-sized,TRDJ1,TRDD3,TGTGCTCTTGGGTCCCAAGGGGAACTGGGGGATATACCCTACACCGATAAACTCATCTTT,CALGSQGELGDIPYTDKLIF
TRDV1,medium-sized,TRDJ1,TRDD3,TGTGCTCTTGGGGAACCACTGGAGGATCGGGTACTGGGGGAAGGCGATAAACTCATCTTT,CALGEPLEDRVLGEGDKLIF
TRDV1,large,TRDJ1,TRDD3,TGTGCTCTTGGGGAAGGCCTCCATGTACTGGGGGTGGGACTCATCTTT,CALGEGLHVLGVGLIF
TRDV1,once,TRDJ1,TRDD2,TGTGCTCTTGGGCTCTTCCCCTTCCTACGTAGCCTGGGTCTAAGCACCGATAAACTCATCTTT,CALGLFPFLRSLGLSTDKLIF
TRDV1,.,TRDJ1,TRDD3,TGTGCTCTTGGGGAACCCCATGGGGGATACCGCCGGGACAGCACCGATAAACTCATCTTT,CALGEPHGGYRRDSTDKLIF
TRDV3,large,TRDJ4,TRDD3,TGTGCCTTTGGGTCCCATCCCGTACTGGGGGACAAGGGGTCCAGACCCCTGATCTTT,CAFGSHPVLGDKGSRPLIF
TRAV36/DV7,medium-sized,TRDJ1,TRDD3,TGTGCTGTGCAGGCCAGGTGGATCCACGGGGGATACGAGAGGGGGGGTCGTTACACCGATAAACTCATCTTT,CAVQARWIHGGYERGGRYTDKLIF
TRDV1,medium-sized,TRDJ3,.,TGTGCTCTTGGGGAACTGCCCGTATTCCTTCCTACTTGGGGGATACAATTCTGGGACACCCGACAGATGTTTTTC,CALGELPVFLPTWGIQFWDTRQMFF
TRDV1,large,TRDJ1,.,TGTGCTCTTGGGGAATATAGTTCCCGACATACCGATAAACTCATCTTT,CALGEYSSRHTDKLIF
TRDV1,few,TRDJ1,.,TGTGCTCTTGGGGAACTAAGTGTCCGGCCTTCCACGCCGTGGGGGACTTACACCGATAAACTCATCTTT,CALGELSVRPSTPWGTYTDKLIF
TRDV1,medium-sized,TRDJ1,.,TGTGCTCTTGGGGAACGGTTAACATTACCGAGGAGGATAATAGGAACCGATAAACTCATCTTT,CALGERLTLPRRIIGTDKLIF
TRDV1,.,TRDJ1,.,TGTGCTCTTGGGAATATACGAAGGCTCGTACGGTCAGTGGCGTGTACCGATAAACTCATCTTT,CALGNIRRLVRSVACTDKLIF
TRDV1,medium-sized,TRDJ1,.,TGTGCTCTTGGGGAACTCTCGCACCATAATGGGGGGCATTTAAAACTCATCTTT,CALGELSHHNGGHLKLIF
TRDV1,medium-sized,TRDJ1,.,TGTGCTCTCTTCCTCGGTCCAACCACCACAGCACCCTCGTACACCGATAAACTCATCTTT,CALFLGPTTTAPSYTDKLIF
TRDV2,medium-sized,TRDJ1,TRDD3,TGTGCCTGTGACCCCGGGGGGTACTGGGGGATAAGGGTCCGGAAACTCATCTTT,CACDPGGYWGIRVRKLIF
TRAV29/DV5,medium-sized,TRDJ1,TRDD3,TGTGCAGCAAGCGTTGCCTACCCCCATGGGTGGGGGAACGTACCCGATAAACTCATCTTT,CAASVAYPHGWGNVPDKLIF
TRAV38-2/DV8,medium-sized,TRDJ1,.,TGTGCTTATAGGAGCGCGACAACCAACCTTCCTTGGGTGACTGGGGCCGATAAACTCATCTTT,CAYRSATTNLPWVTGADKLIF
TRDV1,medium-sized,TRDJ1,.,TGTGCTCTTGGGGACCCCATTCCTACGTTATACCTTACTGGGGGTCGTTTTAAACTCATCTTT,CALGDPIPTLYLTGGRFKLIF
TRDV1,large,TRDJ1,.,TGTGCTCTTGGGGAACCCACTCCCCCGATGTACACCGATAAACTCATCTTT,CALGEPTPPMYTDKLIF
TRDV1,medium-sized,TRDJ1,.,TGTGCTCTCGAGACCGTTCCAAACCTCACCGATAAACTCATCTTT,CALETVPNLTDKLIF
TRDV1,medium-sized,TRDJ1,TRDD3,TGTGCTCTTGGGGAATTATTCTCTACTGGGGGATACTTCCAGTACACCGATAAACTCATCTTT,CALGELFSTGGYFQYTDKLIF
TRDV3,medium-sized,TRDJ1,.,TGTGCCTTCGGTGGAACGAATTATAAACTCATCTTT,CAFGGTNYKLIF
TRDV1,large,TRDJ2,.,TGTGCTCTTGGGGAACTGGGCCTTCCCACCGGTGAAATGACAGCACAACTCTTCTTT,CALGELGLPTGEMTAQLFF
TRDV1,medium-sized,TRDJ1,TRDD3,TGTGCTCTTGGGGATGCCACGGCTCCTAAGGACATATGGGCCCCATGGGGGATTTATTTAAGCGATAAACTCATCTTT,CALGDATAPKDIWAPWGIYLSDKLIF
TRAV36/DV7,medium-sized,TRDJ1,TRDD3,TGTGCTGTTGTGTCCCCCTTACTGGGGCCAACCGATAAACTCATCTTT,CAVVSPLLGPTDKLIF
TRAV38-2/DV8,large,TRDJ1,TRDD3,TGTGCTTATAGGGAGACTACGTGGGGATACGGGACCGATAAACTCATCTTT,CAYRETTWGYGTDKLIF
TRDV1,medium-sized,TRDJ1,TRDD3,TGTGCTCTTGGGGAACGGGCGCTCCGAGACTGGGGGATACGCGAAACCGATAAACTCATCTTT,CALGERALRDWGIRETDKLIF
TRDV1,medium-sized,TRDJ1,TRDD3,TGTGCTCTTGGGGAACTAGGACGGCTGGGGGTCCATTACACCGATAAACTCATCTTT,CALGELGRLGVHYTDKLIF
TRDV1,medium-sized,TRDJ1,TRDD2,TGTGCTCTTGGGGAGTCTCGGGCCTTCCTACGCCCACTCGGGGTAGCCGATAAACTCATCTTT,CALGESRAFLRPLGVADKLIF
TRDV1,large,TRDJ1,TRDD3,TGTGCTCTTGGGAGGGATTCCTACCGTACTGGGGGATTACGCCGGTCCGATAAACTCATCTTT,CALGRDSYRTGGLRRSDKLIF
TRDV2,.,TRDJ1,TRDD3,TGTGCCGGCCATTCGGGGGGATACGCTGGGGAGAGGTTCGGCGATAAACTCATCTTT,CAGHSGGYAGERFGDKLIF
TRDV1,large,TRDJ1,.,TGTGCTCTTGGGGAAAAAGGGAGGGGACTACTCCTGACCCTCACCGATAAACTCATCTTT,CALGEKGRGLLLTLTDKLIF
TRDV1,medium-sized,TRDJ1,TRDD3,TGTGCTCTTGGGTATAATGCCCTACCGGCCAAGTACTGGGGGATACCGGTCGATAAACTCATCTTT,CALGYNALPAKYWGIPVDKLIF
TRDV1,medium-sized,TRDJ1,TRDD3,TGTGCTCTTGGGGAACGGATTGGGTACGCCCTATTAGTGGGGGATAACACCGATAAACTCATCTTT,CALGERIGYALLVGDNTDKLIF
TRAV38-2/DV8,large,TRDJ1,.,TGTGCTTATTCAGACCTTCCCTACACGGGAGGGACCGATAAACTCATCTTT,CAYSDLPYTGGTDKLIF
TRDV1,medium-sized,TRDJ1,TRDD3,TGTGCTCTTGGGGTCAATCTTCCCCCCTCGTATGGGGGATATGCCTATAAACTCATCTTT,CALGVNLPPSYGGYAYKLIF
TRAV38-2/DV8,medium-sized,TRDJ1,TRDD3,TGTGCTTATAGGAGCTCAAAACCCATGTACTGGGGGCCCCATAAACTCATCTTT,CAYRSSKPMYWGPHKLIF
TRDV2,medium-sized,TRDJ1,.,TGTGCCTGTGACACCGGACCCTACGATAAGCTCATCTTT,CACDTGPYDKLIF